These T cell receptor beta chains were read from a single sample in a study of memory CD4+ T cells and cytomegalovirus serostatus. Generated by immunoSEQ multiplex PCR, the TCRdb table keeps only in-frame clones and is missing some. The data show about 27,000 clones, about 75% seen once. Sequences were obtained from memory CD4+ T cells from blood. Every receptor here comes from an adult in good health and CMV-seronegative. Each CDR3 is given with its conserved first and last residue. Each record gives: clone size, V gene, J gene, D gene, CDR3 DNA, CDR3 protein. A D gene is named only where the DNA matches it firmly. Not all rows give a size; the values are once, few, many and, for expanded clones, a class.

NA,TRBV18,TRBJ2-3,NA,TGTGCCAGCTCTCTCCAAGGAGGGAACACAGATACGCAGTATTTT,CASSLQGGNTDTQYF
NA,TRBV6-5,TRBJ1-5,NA,TGTGCCAGCACTATAGAGGTCAATCAGCCCCAGCATTTT,CASTIEVNQPQHF
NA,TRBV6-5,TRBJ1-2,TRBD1,TGTGCCAGTACTACAGGGGGCATAAATTATGGCTACACCTTC,CASTTGGINYGYTF
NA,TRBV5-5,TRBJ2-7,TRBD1,TGCGCCAGCAGCCTCCGGACAGGGAATTACGAGCAGTACTTC,CASSLRTGNYEQYF
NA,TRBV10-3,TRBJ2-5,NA,TGTGCCATCAGTGAGACAGGCTTGGGAGAGAACCAGTACTTC,CAISETGLGENQYF
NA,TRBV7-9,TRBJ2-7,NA,TGTGCCAGCAGCTTAGGCCTAAAATTTAGGGGCGACTACGAGCAGTACTTC,CASSLGLKFRGDYEQYF
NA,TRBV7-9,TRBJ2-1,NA,TGTGCCAGCAGCTTATATGGCCGATACAATGAGCAGTTCTTC,CASSLYGRYNEQFF
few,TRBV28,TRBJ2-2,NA,TGTGCCAGCAGCCGGACGGGGAACACCGGGGAGCTGTTTTTT,CASSRTGNTGELFF
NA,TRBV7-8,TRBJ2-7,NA,TGTGCCAGCAGCTTAAGAGGCGACCGCTACTCCTACGAGCAGTACTTC,CASSLRGDRYSYEQYF
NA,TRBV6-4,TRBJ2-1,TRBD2,TGTGCCAGCAGTGAAAGTAGCGGGAGTAGGAATGAGCAGTTCTTC,CASSESSGSRNEQFF
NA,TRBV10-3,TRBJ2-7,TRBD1,TGTGCCATCAGTTCTCAGGCCACGACAGGGCGGAACGAGCAGTACTTC,CAISSQATTGRNEQYF
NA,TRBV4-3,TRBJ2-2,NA,TGCGCCAGCAGCCAAGATGAGACTAGCACCGGGGAGCTGTTTTTT,CASSQDETSTGELFF
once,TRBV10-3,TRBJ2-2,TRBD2,TGTGCCATCAGTGAGTCGGGGGGGAGTAACACCGGGGAGCTGTTTTTT,CAISESGGSNTGELFF
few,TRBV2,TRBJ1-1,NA,TGTGCCAGCAGTGACAGGACTTACTCTGAAGCTTTCTTT,CASSDRTYSEAFF
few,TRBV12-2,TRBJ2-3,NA,TGTGCAAGTCGCCTAAATTTAAGTCTATCCACAGATACGCAGTATTTT,CASRLNLSLSTDTQYF
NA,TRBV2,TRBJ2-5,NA,TGTGCCAGCAGTGTTAGTAGACCCGAGACCCAGTACTTC,CASSVSRPETQYF
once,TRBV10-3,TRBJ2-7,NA,TGTGCCATCAGTGAGGGGCAGGGGAGCTCCTACGAGCAGTACTTC,CAISEGQGSSYEQYF
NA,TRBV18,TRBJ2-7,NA,TGTGCCAGCTCACCACAGGCCCACGAGCAGTACTTC,CASSPQAHEQYF